These 18 T cell receptor beta chains share one sample of origin, sequenced in a study of T cell repertoires in cytomegalovirus infection (dated by TCRdb to about 2019). The data were produced on an Illumina HiSeq 1500. TCRdb handled the public reads itself, with Q25 trimming in fastp and clone calling in MiXCR, and kept productive beta chains. Here each entry gathers all rows of one CDR3 protein and keeps the most common genes and DNA. Counted in this sample were 400,000 to 550,000 distinct CDR3 sequences; roughly 10% of them appeared once. Roughly 10% of the sample lies in the top ten. Specimen: PBMCs. The receptor set was obtained from a human donor in good health (CMV status not recorded). Some clones in this sample may be carry-over from other donors' samples.

This clonotype was found many times. The chain recombines TRBV4-1 with TRBJ1-6; no clear D gene. The germline gives CDR1 MGHRA, CDR2 YSYEKL. The CDR3 runs 17 residues. Between the trimmed V and J ends, which lost 4 bases and 6 bases, there was a span of 19 bases. Here the CDR3 reads CASSLQTFLPRNSPLHF. The CDR3 DNA reads as TGCGCCAGCAGCCTCCAGACTTTCCTACCGCGTAATTCACCCCTCCACTTT.

Many counts were recorded for this clonotype. The chain recombines TRBV6-1 with TRBJ1-4; perhaps TRBD1 as D (6 bases). V lost 7 bases and J lost 12, with 15 bases in between. The CDR3 totals 12 residues. Germline V gene lookup returns CDR1 MNHNS and CDR2 SASEGT. CDR3 nucleotides: TGTGCCAGCAAGGACAGAGGACGGGAACTGTTTTTT. Translation gives CASKDRGRELFF.

This clonotype was seen at least ten times. This sequence joins TRBV10-3 and TRBJ2-2, with no clear D. The CDR3 consists of 13 residues. V lost 2 bases and J 5 bases, leaving 6 bases between the germline ends. Germline CDR1 reads ENHRY; CDR2 reads SYGVKD. CDR3 in DNA: TGTGCCATCAGTGAGGTTTCTACCGGGGAGCTGTTTTTT. Residues: CAISEVSTGELFF.

This clonotype has only a few counts. The chain combines TRBV4-2 with TRBJ1-2; D perhaps matches TRBD1 (6 bases). Germline V CDR1 and CDR2: LGHNA, YNFKEQ. This CDR3 has 14 amino acids. V shed 1 base and J shed 5 bases, with 11 bases lying between them. CDR3 sequence reads: CASSQGTEFYGYTF. The CDR3 DNA reads as TGTGCCAGCAGCCAAGGGACAGAATTTTATGGCTACACCTTC.

This chain joins TRBV7-6 and TRBJ1-1; D is ambiguous. CDR1 is SGHVS and CDR2 is FNYEAQ in the germline V gene. Trimming left V 5 bases short and J 7 bases short, with 14 bases between. The CDR3 runs 13 residues. The CDR3 coding sequence is TGTGCCAGCAGCCTGTCGGCGGAGGGTGAAGCTTTCTTT. It specifies CASSLSAEGEAFF.

The table lists this clonotype with many counts. CDR3 loop: CASRAGTSGPWGSYEQYF. CDR3 sequence (DNA): TGTGCCAGCAGAGCCGGGACTAGCGGGCCATGGGGCTCCTACGAGCAGTACTTC. The rearrangement links TRBV11-1 to TRBJ2-7; 12 nucleotides agree with TRBD2. V lost 6 bases and J lost 0; bases outside the gene matches: 12. The CDR3 consists of 18 residues. CDR1 is SGHAT, CDR2 FQDESV, per germline (reference sequence).

This clonotype was counted at least ten times. The gene calls are TRBV5-1 and TRBJ2-5, with D perhaps matching TRBD1 (6 bases). V was cut by 4 bases and J by 3 bases, with 13 bases left in between. There are 14 residues in the CDR3. Germline V gene lookup returns CDR1 SGHRS and CDR2 YFSETQ. CDR3 sequence reads: CASSAVSGEETQYF. CDR3 bases: TGCGCCAGCAGCGCCGTTTCAGGGGAAGAGACCCAGTACTTC.

Remarks on this clonotype: A much larger clonotype is one base distant, so this may be a read error. This chain joins TRBV9 and TRBJ2-1, with D possibly matching TRBD2 (6 bases). The CDR3 covers 16 residues. Germline V gene data show CDR1 as SGDLS and CDR2 as YYNGEE. V was trimmed by 2 bases and J by 9 bases, leaving 21 bases between them. CDR3 protein: CASSVPQAGSDIEQFF. CDR3 coding DNA: TGTGCCAGCAGCGTCCCTCAGGCGGGGAGCGACATTGAGCAGTTCTTC.

This clonotype came up many times. The chain links TRBV27 to TRBJ1-1, with D unclear. Germline lookup yields CDR1 MNHEY and CDR2 SMNVEV (reference sequence). This CDR3 is built from 13 residues. Trimming took 0 bases from V and 8 from J, leaving 10 bases between them. CDR3 bases: TGTGCCAGCAGTTTATCGACCCATATAGAAGCTTTCTTT. This sequence encodes CASSLSTHIEAFF.

This clonotype was observed a few times. The V gene is TRBV10-3, the J gene TRBJ2-6, with a weak D call TRBD1 (6 bases). Germline CDR1 ENHRY, CDR2 SYGVKD. This CDR3 is built from 15 residues. Trimming removed 10 bases from V and 0 bases from J, with 13 bases in between. The CDR3 region has the DNA TGTGCCACCAGCCAGGGGATCTCTGGGGCCAACGTCCTGACTTTC. Translation: CATSQGISGANVLTF.

This clonotype was counted many times. The V gene is TRBV5-4, the J gene TRBJ1-1, with D hard to call. Trimming took off 4 bases at V and 1 base at J, with 11 bases between the two ends. The germline gives CDR1 SGHNT, CDR2 YYREEE (reference sequence). This CDR3 region has 14 residues. CDR3 bases: TGTGCCAGCAGCCCATGGCTGGAGAACACTGAAGCTTTCTTT. Translating gives CASSPWLENTEAFF.

The V call is TRBV6-2 or TRBV6-3, the J call TRBJ2-5; TRBD2 agrees at 10 bases. This CDR3 is built from 15 residues. With 5 bases clipped from V and 5 bases from J, the junction kept 8 bases outside the gene matches. Germline values: CDR1 MNHEY, CDR2 SVGEGT. The CDR3 reads CASSPLAGEGETQYF. The CDR3 DNA reads TGTGCCAGCAGTCCTCTAGCGGGAGAAGGGGAGACCCAGTACTTC.

The CDR3 sequence is CASSYPGQGEGREQYF. The CDR3, as DNA: TGTGCCAGCAGTTACCCCGGACAGGGCGAGGGGCGCGAGCAGTACTTC. The chain recombines TRBV6-6 with TRBJ2-7; 8 bases match TRBD1. V lost 2 bases and J lost 6; bases outside the gene matches: 12. The CDR3 extends over 16 amino acids. Germline CDR1 MNHNY, CDR2 SVGAGI (reference sequence).

The table lists this clonotype with many counts. V gene TRBV19 combines with J gene TRBJ1-1; a possible D gene is TRBD1 (5 bases). V was pared by 6 bases and J by 1 base, with 9 bases between. Germline CDR1 reads LNHDA; CDR2 reads SQIVND (reference sequence). This CDR3 is built from 13 residues. The CDR3 DNA reads TGTGCCAGTAGACACAGGAAGAACACTGAAGCTTTCTTT. Translated, it gives CASRHRKNTEAFF.

This clonotype was detected ten times or more. The chain has TRBV7-2 and TRBJ2-1, with 9 bases identical to TRBD1. Germline V lookup: CDR1 SGHTA, CDR2 FQGNSA. The trim removed 2 bases at V and 4 bases at J, leaving 9 bases unmatched. This CDR3 has 17 amino acids. This CDR3 reads CASSLTLGDRAYNEQFF. The CDR3, as DNA: TGTGCCAGCAGCTTAACCCTCGGGGACAGGGCATACAATGAGCAGTTCTTC.

This clonotype appeared once. CDR3 DNA: TGTGCCAGCAGCCCGAAGACAGGCTGGTTACGCTCCTCTGAAGCTTTCTTT. This sequence encodes CASSPKTGWLRSSEAFF. This chain uses TRBV3-1 with TRBJ1-1; TRBD1 might be the D (6 bases). V lost 4 bases, J lost 6 bases, and 24 bases lay in between. The germline gives CDR1 LGHDT, CDR2 YNNKEL (reference sequence). This CDR3 region has 17 residues.

Many counts were recorded for this clonotype. The J gene is TRBJ2-7, the V gene TRBV7-2; D remains ambiguous. Germline values: CDR1 SGHTA, CDR2 FQGNSA. Trimming cost V 3 bases and J 6 bases, with 9 bases left between them. CDR3 length: 12 amino acids. In DNA, the CDR3 is TGTGCCAGCAGCTTCCCCGGAGCCGAGCAGTACTTC. Its protein is CASSFPGAEQYF.

This clonotype occurred many times. This chain links TRBV7-2 with TRBJ1-3, with 11 bases that match TRBD1. J was trimmed by 1 base and V by 6 bases; bases with no gene match: 5. The CDR3 is made up of 16 amino acids. The V gene's germline CDR1 is SGHTA and CDR2 FQGNSA. DNA for the CDR3: TGTGCCAGCAGGCCCGGGACAGGGGGTTCTGGAAACACCATATATTTT. It encodes CASRPGTGGSGNTIYF.